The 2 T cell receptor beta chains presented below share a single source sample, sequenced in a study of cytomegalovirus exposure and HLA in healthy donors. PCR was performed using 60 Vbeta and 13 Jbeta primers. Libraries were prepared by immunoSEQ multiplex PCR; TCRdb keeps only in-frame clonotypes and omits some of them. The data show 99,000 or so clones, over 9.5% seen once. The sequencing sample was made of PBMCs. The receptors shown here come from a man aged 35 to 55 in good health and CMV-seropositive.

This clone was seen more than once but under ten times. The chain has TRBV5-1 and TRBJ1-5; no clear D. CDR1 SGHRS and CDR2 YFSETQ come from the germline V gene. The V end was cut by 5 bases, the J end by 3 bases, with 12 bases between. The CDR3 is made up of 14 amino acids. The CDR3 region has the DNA TGCGCCAGCAGTCCCGGAGAAATCAATCAGCCCCAGCATTTT. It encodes CASSPGEINQPQHF.

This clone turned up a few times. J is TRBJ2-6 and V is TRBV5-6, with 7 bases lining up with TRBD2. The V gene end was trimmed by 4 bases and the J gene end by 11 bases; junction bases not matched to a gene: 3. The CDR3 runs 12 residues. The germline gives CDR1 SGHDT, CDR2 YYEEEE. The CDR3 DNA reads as TGTGCCAGCAGCCCGGGGGGTTACGTCCTGACTTTC. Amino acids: CASSPGGYVLTF.